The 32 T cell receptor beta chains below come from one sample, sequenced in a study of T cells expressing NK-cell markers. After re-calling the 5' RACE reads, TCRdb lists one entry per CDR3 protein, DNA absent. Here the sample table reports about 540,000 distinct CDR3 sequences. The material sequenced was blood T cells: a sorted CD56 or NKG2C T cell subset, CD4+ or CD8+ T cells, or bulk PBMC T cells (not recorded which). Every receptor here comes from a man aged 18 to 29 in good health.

CDR3 sequence: CATSGPGFNTGELFF. The chain carries TRBV24-1 and TRBJ2-2; TCRdb selects TRBD1, and the lack of DNA leaves this call unchecked. This CDR3 region has 15 residues. Germline V gives CDR1 KGHDR, CDR2 SFDVKD.

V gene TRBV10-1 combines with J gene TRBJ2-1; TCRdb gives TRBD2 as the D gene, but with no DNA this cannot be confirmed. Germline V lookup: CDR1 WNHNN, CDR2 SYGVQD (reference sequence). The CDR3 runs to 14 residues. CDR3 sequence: CASSESGQWNEQFF.

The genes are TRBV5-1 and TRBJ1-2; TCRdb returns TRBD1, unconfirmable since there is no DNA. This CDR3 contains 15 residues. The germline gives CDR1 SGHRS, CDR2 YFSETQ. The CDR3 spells CASSQTDRRNYGYTF.

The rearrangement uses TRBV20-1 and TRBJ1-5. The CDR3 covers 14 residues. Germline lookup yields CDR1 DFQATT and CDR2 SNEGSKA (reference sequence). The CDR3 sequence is CSASKDLGSQPQHF.

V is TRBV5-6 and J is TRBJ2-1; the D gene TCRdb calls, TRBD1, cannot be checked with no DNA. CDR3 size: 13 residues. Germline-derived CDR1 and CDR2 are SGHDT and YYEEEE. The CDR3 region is CASSLTQGNEQFF.

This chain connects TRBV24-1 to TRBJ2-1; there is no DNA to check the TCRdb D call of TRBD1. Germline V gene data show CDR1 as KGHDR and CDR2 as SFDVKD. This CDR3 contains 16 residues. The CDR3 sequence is CATDPGPSRPYNEQFF.

This chain's CDR3 is CSARDNRVETQYF. This sequence joins TRBV20-1 and TRBJ2-5. The CDR3 has 13 amino acids. Germline lookup yields CDR1 DFQATT and CDR2 SNEGSKA (reference sequence).

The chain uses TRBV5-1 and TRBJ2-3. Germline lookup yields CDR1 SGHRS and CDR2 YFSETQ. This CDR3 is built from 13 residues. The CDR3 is CASSLAGPDTQYF.

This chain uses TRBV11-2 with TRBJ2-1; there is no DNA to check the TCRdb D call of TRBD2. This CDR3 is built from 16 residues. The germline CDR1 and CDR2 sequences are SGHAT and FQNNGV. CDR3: CASSQDIDYGHEGQFF.

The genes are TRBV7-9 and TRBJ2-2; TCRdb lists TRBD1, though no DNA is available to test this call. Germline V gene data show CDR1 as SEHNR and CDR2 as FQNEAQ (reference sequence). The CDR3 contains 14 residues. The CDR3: CASSPDRVEGELFF. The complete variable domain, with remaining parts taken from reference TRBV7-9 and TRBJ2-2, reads DTGVSQNPRHKITKRGQNVTFRCDPISEHNRLYWYRQTLGQGPEFLTYFQNEAQLEKSRLLSDRFSAERPKGSFSTLEIQRTEQGDSAMYLCASSPDRVEGELFFGEGSRLTVL.

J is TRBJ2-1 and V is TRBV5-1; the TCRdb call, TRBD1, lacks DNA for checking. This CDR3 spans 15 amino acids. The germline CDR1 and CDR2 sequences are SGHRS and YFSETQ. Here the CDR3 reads CASSSRDWAYNEQFF.

CDR3 sequence reads: CSAPGTSGRYPSTDTQYF. The genes are TRBV20-1 and TRBJ2-3; TCRdb's assignment of TRBD2 cannot be checked, as there is no DNA. Germline assignment: CDR1 DFQATT and CDR2 SNEGSKA (reference sequence). The CDR3 has 18 residues.

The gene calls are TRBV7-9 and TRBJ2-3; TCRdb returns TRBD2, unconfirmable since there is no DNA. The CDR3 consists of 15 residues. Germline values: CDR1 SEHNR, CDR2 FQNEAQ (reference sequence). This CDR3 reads CASSPPTSGADTQYF.

CDR3 amino acids: CASSLVGGLPSSSYNEQFF. V is TRBV5-1 and J is TRBJ2-1; there is no DNA to check the TCRdb D call of TRBD2. The CDR3 is 19 residues long. Germline CDR1 SGHRS, CDR2 YFSETQ.

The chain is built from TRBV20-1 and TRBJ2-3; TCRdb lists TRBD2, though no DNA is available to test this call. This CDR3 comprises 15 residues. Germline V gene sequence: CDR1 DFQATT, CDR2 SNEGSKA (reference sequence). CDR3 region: CSARRTSQVTDTQYF.

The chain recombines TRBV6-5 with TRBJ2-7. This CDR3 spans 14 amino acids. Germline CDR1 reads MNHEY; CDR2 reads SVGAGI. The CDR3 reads CASSLVGTAYEQYF.

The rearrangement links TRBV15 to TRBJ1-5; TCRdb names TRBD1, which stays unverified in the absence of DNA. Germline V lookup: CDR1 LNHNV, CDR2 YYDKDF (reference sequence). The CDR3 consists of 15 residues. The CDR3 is CATSSRQYSNQPQHF.

CDR3 in amino acids: CASSLSEVSSGTDTQYF. J is TRBJ2-3 and V is TRBV7-9; TCRdb gives TRBD2 as the D gene, but with no DNA this cannot be confirmed. CDR1 SEHNR and CDR2 FQNEAQ come from the germline V gene (reference sequence). There are 17 residues in the CDR3.

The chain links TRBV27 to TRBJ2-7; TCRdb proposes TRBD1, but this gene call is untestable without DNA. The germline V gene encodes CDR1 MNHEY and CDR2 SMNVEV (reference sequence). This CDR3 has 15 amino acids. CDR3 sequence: CASSLNRDSSYEQYF.

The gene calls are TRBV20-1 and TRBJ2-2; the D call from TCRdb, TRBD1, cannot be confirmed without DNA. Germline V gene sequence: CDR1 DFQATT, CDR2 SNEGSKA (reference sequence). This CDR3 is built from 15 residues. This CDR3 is CSASSGTGNTGELFF.

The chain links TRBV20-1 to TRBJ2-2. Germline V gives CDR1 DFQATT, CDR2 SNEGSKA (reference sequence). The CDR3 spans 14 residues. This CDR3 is CSAIRLANTGELFF.

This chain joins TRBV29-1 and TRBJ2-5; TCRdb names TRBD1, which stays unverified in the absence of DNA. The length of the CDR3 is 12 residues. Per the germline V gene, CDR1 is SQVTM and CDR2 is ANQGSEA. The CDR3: CSVGTPEETQYF.

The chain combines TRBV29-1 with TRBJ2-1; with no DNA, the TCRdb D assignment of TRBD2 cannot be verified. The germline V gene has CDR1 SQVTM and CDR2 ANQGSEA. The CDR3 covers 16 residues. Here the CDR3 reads CSVVASGRVPYNEQFF.

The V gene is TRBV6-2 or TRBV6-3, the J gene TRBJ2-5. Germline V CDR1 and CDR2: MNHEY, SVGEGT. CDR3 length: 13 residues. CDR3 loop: CASIEGYQETQYF.

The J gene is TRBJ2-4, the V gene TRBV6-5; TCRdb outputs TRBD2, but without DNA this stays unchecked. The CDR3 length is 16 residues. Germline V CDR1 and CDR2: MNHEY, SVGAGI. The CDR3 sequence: CASSTTERGAKNIQYF.

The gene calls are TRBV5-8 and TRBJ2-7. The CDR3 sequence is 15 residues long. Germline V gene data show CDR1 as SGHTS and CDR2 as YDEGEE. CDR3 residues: CASSLVLRDSYEQYF.

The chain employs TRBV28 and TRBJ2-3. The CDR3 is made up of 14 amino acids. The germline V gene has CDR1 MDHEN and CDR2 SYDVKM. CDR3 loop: CASSSRPSTDTQYF.

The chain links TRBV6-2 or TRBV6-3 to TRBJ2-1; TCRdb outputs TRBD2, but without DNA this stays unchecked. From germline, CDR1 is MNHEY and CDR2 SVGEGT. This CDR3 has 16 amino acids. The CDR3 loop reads CASGRNKQAVYNEQFF.

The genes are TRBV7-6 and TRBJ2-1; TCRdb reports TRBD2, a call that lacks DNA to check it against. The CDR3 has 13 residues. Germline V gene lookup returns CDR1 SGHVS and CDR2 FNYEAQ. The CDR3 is CASSTERYNEQFF.

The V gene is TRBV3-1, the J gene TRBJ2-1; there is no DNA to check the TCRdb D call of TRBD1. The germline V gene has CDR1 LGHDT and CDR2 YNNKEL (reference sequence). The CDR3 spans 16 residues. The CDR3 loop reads CASSQGGVTTYNEQFF.

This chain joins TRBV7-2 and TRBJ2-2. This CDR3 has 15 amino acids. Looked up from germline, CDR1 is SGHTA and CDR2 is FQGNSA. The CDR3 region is CASSLAGVYTGELFF.

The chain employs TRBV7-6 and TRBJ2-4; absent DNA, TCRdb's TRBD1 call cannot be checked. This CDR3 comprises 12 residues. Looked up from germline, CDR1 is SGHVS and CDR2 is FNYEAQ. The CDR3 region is CASSPTGASLYF.